This T cell receptor beta chain was recorded in a study of T cells after yellow fever vaccination. Background on the study: SMART-Seq v4 Ultra Low Input prepared libraries from low-cell fractions.

Study observations and caveats: Clones that expanded after primary vaccination mostly reappeared after the booster (just over 95% CD4, 80% to 90% CD8). It was the secondary response that reached its peak faster, day 5 versus 15, but it was weaker.

For TCR, cDNA came from 5'RACE template switching, which added a universal primer site and UMIs. Each CDR3 protein gets one entry after TCRdb re-called the 5' RACE reads with MiXCR. This table holds some 150,000 distinct CDR3 sequences, around 6.3% found once. A few counts support this clonotype. The antigen remains unidentified. Looked up from germline, CDR1 is KGHSH and CDR2 is LQKENI. The V and J ends lost 2 bases and 8 bases, in that order; junction bases with no gene match: 5. The CDR3 totals 14 residues. This material consisted of CD4+ T cells sorted from PBMCs, taken 10 days after the yellow fever booster vaccination. The chain is built from TRBV18 and TRBJ2-1; 8 bases fit TRBD1. This sequence was found in a man aged 25-45 years who received the YFV17D yellow fever vaccine. The CDR3 reads CASSPGQGSHEQFF. The CDR3 bases are TGTGCCAGCTCACCAGGACAGGGTTCGCATGAGCAGTTCTTC.